This T cell receptor (beta chain) was documented in a study of blood T cell repertoires in COVID-19. Study summary: Italy, Spain and the United States were the sources of the convalescent and acute COVID-19 samples. Sample material is recorded as cDNA or gDNA derived from T cells, B-cell-depleted T cells, or PBMCs.

Method: immunoSEQ multiplex PCR; TCRdb's copy keeps in-frame clones and lacks some. The repertoire holds 400,000 to 450,000 clones, with roughly 88% as singletons. CDR1 is SEHNR, CDR2 FQNEAQ, per germline (reference sequence). Trimming cost V 5 bases and J 5 bases, with 23 bases left between them. CDR3 size: 17 residues. Ages ranged from about 18 to 89 years, with residence in about 23 US areas. Recovery meant two consecutive negative NP/OP PCR tests, professional clearance, or resolved symptoms. Specimen: PBMCs or T cells enriched from blood (not recorded which). The clonotype comes from a man aged 18 to 30 who had recovered from COVID-19. The chain uses TRBV7-9 and TRBJ2-3, with D hard to call. CDR3 sequence: CASSPRFESTVKDTQYF. The CDR3 bases are TGTGCCAGCAGCCCAAGATTTGAGAGTACTGTAAAAGATACGCAGTATTTT.